What follows is one TCR beta chain and its context. Its antigen remains unidentified. Per germline, CDR1 SNHLY and CDR2 FYNNEI. V was shortened by 6 bases and J by 3 bases, with 13 bases between the two germline ends. This CDR3 spans 14 amino acids. TCRdb processed the RT-PCR reads anew with MiXCR; each CDR3 protein has one entry. The sample carries approximately 500,000 distinct CDR3 sequences, roughly 13% recorded once. This sample was included in a study of response to subunit inactivated influenza vaccine. Study results and caveats: There was a suggestion from the authors that each seasonal influenza vaccination recruits few new T cells.

Sequences were derived from PBMCs from blood, sampled more than 35 days after vaccination. The receptor was isolated from a middle-aged man who received an inactivated influenza vaccine. This rearrangement joins TRBV2 to TRBJ2-3, with TRBD1 as a possible D gene (6 bases). The CDR3 bases are TGTGCCAGCAGCGCCAGGACAGAGACAGATACGCAGTATTTT. It specifies CASSARTETDTQYF.